The 15 T cell receptor beta chains presented below share a single source sample, sequenced in a study of T cell responses to AZD1222 COVID-19 vaccine. The assay was immunoSEQ multiplex PCR, and TCRdb's table has in-frame clones only and misses some. Of around 140,000 clones listed, approximately 85% were seen once; the top ten hold approximately 5.1%. The material was peripheral blood, obtained 28 days after the second dose of the MenACWY control vaccine. The receptors were sampled from an adult who received the MenACWY meningococcal vaccine as a control.

The rearrangement uses TRBV6-5 and TRBJ1-2; D is unresolved. CDR1 is MNHEY and CDR2 is SVGAGI in the germline V gene. This CDR3 comprises 16 residues. V shed 3 bases and J shed 1 base, with 15 bases lying between them. For the CDR3, the DNA is TGTGCCAGCAGTTATCAAGTCGAGAGACTTAACTATGGCTACACCTTC. This translates into CASSYQVERLNYGYTF.

The chain links TRBV27 to TRBJ1-5; no clear D gene. Trimming took 1 base from V and 4 from J, leaving 5 bases between them. The CDR3 spans 13 residues. Germline CDR1 MNHEY, CDR2 SMNVEV (reference sequence). The CDR3 reads CASSLYANQPQHF. DNA of the CDR3: TGTGCCAGCAGTTTATACGCGAATCAGCCCCAGCATTTT.

The CDR3 DNA sequence: TGTGCCAGCTCACCGGATAGGGGGCGCGACTATGGCTACACCTTC. It is translated as CASSPDRGRDYGYTF. V gene TRBV18 combines with J gene TRBJ1-2, with 7 bases identical to TRBD1. This CDR3 is 15 amino acids long. V was pared by 3 bases and J by 3 bases, with 7 bases of the junction left unmatched. Germline CDR1 KGHSH, CDR2 LQKENI.

The genes are TRBV9 and TRBJ2-5, with TRBD1 as a possible D gene (6 bases). The CDR3 extends over 13 amino acids. V gave up 3 bases and J gave up 4 bases, with 10 bases separating them. In germline, CDR1 is SGDLS, CDR2 YYNGEE. The DNA for the CDR3 is TGTGCCAGCAGCGCATCAGGGGTAGAGACCCAGTACTTC. The encoded protein is CASSASGVETQYF.

A few counts support this clone. The rearrangement links TRBV5-6 to TRBJ1-6; D unclear. V was cut by 0 bases and J by 6 bases, with 7 bases left in between. CDR3 length equals 14 residues. Germline values: CDR1 SGHDT, CDR2 YYEEEE. The CDR3: CASSLGRINSPLHF. CDR3 bases: TGTGCCAGCAGCTTGGGACGGATTAATTCACCCCTCCACTTT.

This clone was counted once. The chain has TRBV19 and TRBJ2-7; 7 bases map to TRBD1. Per the germline V gene, CDR1 is LNHDA and CDR2 is SQIVND (reference sequence). With V trimmed by 3 bases and J by 6 bases, 14 bases remained unmatched. The CDR3 has 16 residues. The CDR3 loop reads CASSIGSGTAEREQYF. The CDR3 region has the DNA TGTGCCAGTAGTATTGGGAGTGGGACAGCTGAGCGCGAGCAGTACTTC. The full variable domain, rest sourced from reference TRBV19 and TRBJ2-7, is DGGITQSPKYLFRKEGQNVTLSCEQNLNHDAMYWYRQDPGQGLRLIYYSQIVNDFQKGDIAEGYSVSREKKESFPLTVTSAQKNPTAFYLCASSIGSGTAEREQYFGPGTRLTVT.

V gene TRBV3-1 (or the pseudogene TRBV3-2) combines with J gene TRBJ2-1; the D gene is possibly TRBD2 (5 bases). Germline CDR1 is LGHDT and CDR2 is YNNKEL (reference sequence). V lost 4 bases, J lost 5 bases, and 12 bases lay in between. The CDR3 length is 14 residues. The CDR3 coding sequence is TGTGCCAGCAGCCCTTCAACGGGGAACAATGAGCAGTTCTTC. It encodes CASSPSTGNNEQFF.

CDR3 coding DNA: TGTGCCAGCAGCCTACTTCTAGCTCTCGGACTATCCTACGAGCAGTACTTC. It specifies CASSLLLALGLSYEQYF. The V and J genes are TRBV11-2 and TRBJ2-7, with D maybe TRBD2 (6 bases). From germline, CDR1 is SGHAT and CDR2 FQNNGV. Between the trimmed V and J ends, which lost 5 bases and 1 base, there was a span of 21 bases. This CDR3 has 17 amino acids.

The V and J genes are TRBV19 and TRBJ1-3; 7 bases agree with TRBD1. V was clipped by 3 bases and J by 2 bases; unmatched bases: 4. Germline CDR1 is LNHDA and CDR2 is SQIVND (reference sequence). The length of the CDR3 is 15 residues. The CDR3 nucleotides are TGTGCCAGTAGTATCTCGAGGGGGCCTGGAAACACCATATATTTT. Amino acid sequence: CASSISRGPGNTIYF. Full variable domain (rest looked up from reference TRBV19 and TRBJ1-3): DGGITQSPKYLFRKEGQNVTLSCEQNLNHDAMYWYRQDPGQGLRLIYYSQIVNDFQKGDIAEGYSVSREKKESFPLTVTSAQKNPTAFYLCASSISRGPGNTIYFGEGSWLTVV.

This clone has only a few counts. The V and J genes are TRBV10-3 and TRBJ2-3, with TRBD1 matching 8 bases. The V gene's germline CDR1 is ENHRY and CDR2 SYGVKD. V lost 6 bases, J lost 5 bases, and 7 bases stayed unmatched. The CDR3 contains 14 residues. The CDR3 sequence is CAIRDDRGRDTQYF. DNA of the CDR3: TGTGCCATCAGGGACGACAGGGGTAGAGATACGCAGTATTTT.

CDR3 sequence (DNA): TGTGCTAGTGGTAAGGGACAGGGGGCAGATTCACCCCTCCACTTT. Translation: CASGKGQGADSPLHF. The J gene is TRBJ1-6, the V gene TRBV12-5; 12 bases line up with TRBD1. V was clipped by 5 bases and J by 8 bases; unmatched bases: 4. The germline V gene has CDR1 LGHNT and CDR2 FRNRAP. The CDR3 contains 15 residues. The complete variable domain, with remaining parts taken from reference TRBV12-5 and TRBJ1-6, reads DARVTQTPRHKVTEMGQEVTMRCQPILGHNTVFWYRQTMMQGLELLAYFRNRAPLDDSGMPKDRFSAEMPDATLATLKIQPSEPRDSAVYFCASGKGQGADSPLHFGNGTRLTVT.

The chain carries TRBV4-2 and TRBJ2-3; D gene ambiguous. Germline V gives CDR1 LGHNA, CDR2 YNFKEQ. The length of the CDR3 is 14 residues. V was clipped by 0 bases and J by 2 bases, with 6 bases between them. The DNA of the CDR3 is TGTGCCAGCAGCCAAGATAGGGACACAGATACGCAGTATTTT. Translated, it gives CASSQDRDTDTQYF.

The chain uses TRBV30 and TRBJ1-1; the D gene is possibly TRBD1 (5 bases). With 5 bases removed from V and 1 base from J, the gap between germline ends came to 11 bases. The germline CDR1 and CDR2 sequences are GTSNPN and SVGIG (reference sequence). The CDR3 consists of 13 residues. CDR3 amino acids: CAWSYGQNTEAFF. In DNA form, the CDR3 reads TGTGCCTGGTCCTATGGACAGAACACTGAAGCTTTCTTT. Variable domain in full (rest from reference TRBV30 and TRBJ1-1): SQTIHQWPATLVQPVGSPLSLECTVEGTSNPNLYWYRQAAGRGLQLLFYSVGIGQISSEVPQNLSASRPQDRQFILSSKKLLLSDSGFYLCAWSYGQNTEAFFGQGTRLTVV.

V usage is TRBV3-1 (or the pseudogene TRBV3-2) and J usage is TRBJ1-1, with D possibly matching TRBD1 (5 bases). CDR3 length: 14 amino acids. V gave up 0 bases and J gave up 4 bases, with 9 bases separating them. Germline V gives CDR1 LGHDT, CDR2 YNNKEL (reference sequence). The DNA of the CDR3 is TGTGCCAGCAGCCAAGATGGGGGGTTCACTGAAGCTTTCTTT. Translated: CASSQDGGFTEAFF.

This clone was picked up one time. The J gene is TRBJ2-7, the V gene TRBV27, with 13 bases identical to TRBD2. This CDR3 has 15 amino acids. Germline CDR1 and CDR2: MNHEY and SMNVEV (reference sequence). Trimming took 5 bases from V and 5 from J; bases not matched to a gene: 6. The CDR3 loop reads CASSLPLAGGNEQYF. The CDR3 nucleotides read TGTGCCAGCAGTCTCCCACTAGCGGGAGGGAACGAGCAGTACTTC.